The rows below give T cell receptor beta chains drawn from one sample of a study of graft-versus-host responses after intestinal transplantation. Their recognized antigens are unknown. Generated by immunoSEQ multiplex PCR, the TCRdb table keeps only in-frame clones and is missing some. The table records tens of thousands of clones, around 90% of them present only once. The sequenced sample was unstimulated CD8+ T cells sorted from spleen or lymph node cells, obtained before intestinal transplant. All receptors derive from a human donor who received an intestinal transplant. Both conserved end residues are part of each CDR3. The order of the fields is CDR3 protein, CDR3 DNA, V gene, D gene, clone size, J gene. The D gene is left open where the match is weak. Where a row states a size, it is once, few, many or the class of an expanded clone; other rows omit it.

CDR3: CASIRIKAGANTGELFF
DNA: TGTGCCAGCATCAGAATTAAAGCGGGGGCGAACACCGGGGAGCTGTTTTTT
V: TRBV2
D: TRBD2
size: NA
J: TRBJ2-2

CDR3: CASSLDWTSGGAFNEQFF
DNA: TGTGCCAGCAGCTTAGACTGGACTAGCGGGGGGGCCTTCAATGAGCAGTTCTTC
V: TRBV11-2
D: TRBD2
size: NA
J: TRBJ2-1

CDR3: CASSLGQSQETQYF
DNA: TGTGCCAGCAGCTTGGGACAGTCCCAAGAGACCCAGTACTTC
V: TRBV5-6
D: NA
size: NA
J: TRBJ2-5

CDR3: CASSESEQFF
DNA: TGTGCCAGCAGTGAGAGTGAGCAGTTCTTC
V: TRBV2
D: NA
size: NA
J: TRBJ2-1

CDR3: CASRVVVTSIEQFF
DNA: TGTGCCAGCAGGGTAGTGGTGACTAGCATTGAGCAGTTCTTC
V: TRBV11-2
D: TRBD2
size: few
J: TRBJ2-1

CDR3: CASSSGQSSSYEQYF
DNA: TGTGCCAGCAGCTCTGGACAGTCGAGCTCCTACGAGCAGTACTTC
V: TRBV11-2
D: NA
size: NA
J: TRBJ2-7

CDR3: CASSLSGRYGYTF
DNA: TGTGCCAGCAGTTTATCGGGGAGATATGGCTACACCTTC
V: TRBV27
D: NA
size: NA
J: TRBJ1-2

CDR3: CASKRAGGTDTQYF
DNA: TGTGCCAGCAAGAGGGCAGGGGGCACAGATACGCAGTATTTT
V: TRBV27
D: NA
size: NA
J: TRBJ2-3

CDR3: CASSEAGTGPYGYTF
DNA: TGTGCCAGCAGTGAAGCCGGGACAGGCCCCTATGGCTACACCTTC
V: TRBV2
D: TRBD1
size: NA
J: TRBJ1-2

CDR3: CASSLGGVGQPQHF
DNA: TGTGCCAGCAGCTTGGGGGGGGTGGGTCAGCCCCAGCATTTT
V: TRBV5-6
D: NA
size: once
J: TRBJ1-5

CDR3: CASRGSGNSGNTIYF
DNA: TGTGCCAGCAGAGGTTCGGGGAACTCTGGAAACACCATATATTTT
V: TRBV21-1
D: NA
size: NA
J: TRBJ1-3

CDR3: CASSLQGAWETQYF
DNA: TGTGCCAGCAGCTTGCAGGGGGCATGGGAGACCCAGTACTTC
V: TRBV5-6
D: TRBD1
size: once
J: TRBJ2-5

CDR3: CASSPNLAGGQFF
DNA: TGTGCCAGCAGCCCAAACCTAGCGGGGGGGCAGTTCTTC
V: TRBV7-8
D: TRBD2
size: once
J: TRBJ2-1

CDR3: CASSTLGGREQYF
DNA: TGTGCCAGCAGTACCCTCGGGGGAAGAGAGCAGTACTTC
V: TRBV6-5
D: NA
size: NA
J: TRBJ2-7

CDR3: CASSVFAPRNEQYF
DNA: TGTGCCAGCAGTGTTTTCGCCCCGCGGAACGAGCAGTACTTC
V: TRBV2
D: NA
size: NA
J: TRBJ2-7

CDR3: CASSLASIPDTQYF
DNA: TGTGCCAGCAGCTTGGCTAGTATCCCAGATACGCAGTATTTT
V: TRBV5-6
D: NA
size: once
J: TRBJ2-3

CDR3: CASSSGQGSYGYTF
DNA: TGTGCCAGCAGCTCCGGACAGGGTAGCTATGGCTACACCTTC
V: TRBV27
D: TRBD1
size: NA
J: TRBJ1-2

CDR3: CASSESGGRTEAFF
DNA: TGCGCCAGCAGTGAGTCCGGGGGTAGGACTGAAGCTTTCTTT
V: TRBV10-2
D: NA
size: NA
J: TRBJ1-1

CDR3: CASSQDPSGLYNEQFF
DNA: TGCGCCAGCAGCCAAGATCCCAGCGGACTATACAATGAGCAGTTCTTC
V: TRBV4-1
D: NA
size: NA
J: TRBJ2-1

CDR3: CATSRDDLPRGNYGYTF
DNA: TGTGCCACCAGCAGGGACGACCTCCCTAGGGGGAACTATGGCTACACCTTC
V: TRBV15
D: NA
size: NA
J: TRBJ1-2

CDR3: CASSKQPQVDEQFF
DNA: TGTGCCAGCAGCAAACAACCACAGGTGGATGAGCAGTTCTTC
V: TRBV4-2
D: NA
size: NA
J: TRBJ2-1

CDR3: CASSLAGTSGDQYQETQYF
DNA: TGTGCCAGCAGCTTAGCCGGGACTAGCGGGGACCAGTACCAAGAGACCCAGTACTTC
V: TRBV7-9
D: TRBD2
size: once
J: TRBJ2-5

CDR3: CASSEQVPDTQYF
DNA: TGTGCCAGCAGCGAACAGGTCCCAGATACGCAGTATTTT
V: TRBV9
D: NA
size: NA
J: TRBJ2-3

CDR3: CASSETGSTEAFF
DNA: TGTGCCAGCAGCGAAACAGGGAGCACTGAAGCTTTCTTT
V: TRBV9
D: NA
size: once
J: TRBJ1-1

CDR3: CASSAGTGSGNIQYF
DNA: TGTGCCAGCAGTGCCGGGACAGGGAGTGGAAACATTCAGTACTTC
V: TRBV27
D: TRBD1
size: NA
J: TRBJ2-4

CDR3: CASSSGDSPSTDTQYF
DNA: TGTGCTAGCAGCTCAGGGGACAGCCCTAGCACAGATACGCAGTATTTT
V: TRBV7-7
D: TRBD1
size: NA
J: TRBJ2-3

CDR3: CASSLTESTDTQYF
DNA: TGTGCCAGCAGCTTGACAGAGAGCACAGATACGCAGTATTTT
V: TRBV7-9
D: NA
size: NA
J: TRBJ2-3

CDR3: CASSHRDSPGEQYF
DNA: TGTGCCAGCAGCCACCGAGACAGTCCCGGGGAGCAGTACTTC
V: TRBV7-9
D: NA
size: NA
J: TRBJ2-7

CDR3: CASSTGTSGVEQYF
DNA: TGTGCCAGCAGCACTGGGACTAGCGGGGTTGAGCAGTACTTC
V: TRBV9
D: TRBD2
size: NA
J: TRBJ2-7

CDR3: CASSQYVRGASYTF
DNA: TGTGCCAGCAGTCAATACGTCCGGGGGGCAAGCTACACCTTC
V: TRBV6-5
D: NA
size: NA
J: TRBJ1-2

CDR3: CAGKDSNTEAFF
DNA: TGTGCCGGGAAGGACAGTAACACTGAAGCTTTCTTT
V: TRBV21-1
D: NA
size: NA
J: TRBJ1-1

CDR3: CASSGTGETGELFF
DNA: TGTGCCAGCAGCGGGACAGGAGAAACCGGGGAGCTGTTTTTT
V: TRBV5-4
D: TRBD1
size: once
J: TRBJ2-2

CDR3: CASRAAADRAGELFF
DNA: TGCGCCAGCAGGGCCGCCGCGGACAGGGCCGGGGAGCTGTTTTTT
V: TRBV4-1
D: TRBD1
size: NA
J: TRBJ2-2

CDR3: CASSQPQITGLNTEAFF
DNA: TGCGCCAGCAGCCAACCCCAGATAACAGGGTTGAACACTGAAGCTTTCTTT
V: TRBV4-1
D: NA
size: NA
J: TRBJ1-1

CDR3: CASGLAPGTGDVQYF
DNA: TGTGCTAGTGGTTTGGCCCCCGGGACAGGGGATGTCCAGTACTTC
V: TRBV12-5
D: TRBD1
size: NA
J: TRBJ2-5

CDR3: CASLGVEETQYF
DNA: TGTGCCAGCCTCGGGGTAGAGGAGACCCAGTACTTC
V: TRBV7-9
D: NA
size: NA
J: TRBJ2-5

CDR3: CASSSTGVSYEQYF
DNA: TGTGCCAGCAGCTCCACAGGGGTTTCCTACGAGCAGTACTTC
V: TRBV5-6
D: TRBD1
size: few
J: TRBJ2-7

CDR3: CASTKPGGTEAFF
DNA: TGTGCCAGTACCAAACCGGGGGGCACTGAAGCTTTCTTT
V: TRBV27
D: NA
size: NA
J: TRBJ1-1

CDR3: CASSTHTGAYNEQFF
DNA: TGTGCCAGCAGCACCCACACAGGCGCCTACAATGAGCAGTTCTTC
V: TRBV9
D: NA
size: NA
J: TRBJ2-1

CDR3: CASSEGPAYQFF
DNA: TGCGCCAGCAGTGAGGGGCCCGCTTATCAGTTCTTC
V: TRBV10-1
D: NA
size: NA
J: TRBJ2-1

CDR3: CASSDTSGGRSYEQYF
DNA: TGTGCCAGCAGCGACACTAGCGGGGGCAGGTCCTACGAGCAGTACTTC
V: TRBV13
D: TRBD2
size: NA
J: TRBJ2-7

CDR3: CASSLGIGTGGSPLHF
DNA: TGCGCCAGCAGCTTGGGAATCGGGACAGGGGGATCACCCCTCCACTTT
V: TRBV5-1
D: TRBD1
size: NA
J: TRBJ1-6

CDR3: CASSAGQGGTPFSGANVLTF
DNA: TGTGCCAGCAGCGCGGGACAGGGTGGGACTCCATTCTCTGGGGCCAACGTCCTGACTTTC
V: TRBV13
D: TRBD1
size: NA
J: TRBJ2-6

CDR3: CASSKVAGGPGGTDTQYF
DNA: TGTGCCAGCAGCAAAGTGGCGGGGGGCCCGGGAGGCACAGATACGCAGTATTTT
V: TRBV21-1
D: NA
size: NA
J: TRBJ2-3

CDR3: CASSESLGTGPTGELFF
DNA: TGCGCCAGCAGTGAGTCCCTTGGGACAGGCCCCACCGGGGAGCTGTTTTTT
V: TRBV10-1
D: TRBD1
size: few
J: TRBJ2-2

CDR3: CASTPGTGSKETQYF
DNA: TGTGCCAGCACCCCAGGCACAGGGAGTAAAGAGACCCAGTACTTC
V: TRBV7-8
D: NA
size: NA
J: TRBJ2-5

CDR3: CASSEGSLPNSPLHF
DNA: TGCGCCAGCTCGGAGGGGTCCCTCCCTAATTCACCCCTCCACTTT
V: TRBV23-1
D: NA
size: NA
J: TRBJ1-6

CDR3: CASSQPTGRAGELFF
DNA: TGTGCCAGCAGCCAACCAACAGGGCGGGCCGGGGAGCTGTTTTTT
V: TRBV4-2
D: NA
size: NA
J: TRBJ2-2

CDR3: CASSESGGGAMDTQYF
DNA: TGCGCCAGCAGTGAGTCTGGCGGGGGGGCCATGGATACGCAGTATTTT
V: TRBV10-1
D: TRBD2
size: NA
J: TRBJ2-3

CDR3: CASNSLDRLNSPLHF
DNA: TGTGCCAGCAACTCTTTGGACAGGTTGAATTCACCCCTCCACTTT
V: TRBV11-2
D: TRBD1
size: NA
J: TRBJ1-6

CDR3: CASSLGQTDTQYF
DNA: TGTGCCAGCAGCCTCGGACAGACAGATACGCAGTATTTT
V: TRBV11-2
D: NA
size: NA
J: TRBJ2-3

CDR3: CATSTTPGGAYEQYF
DNA: TGTGCCACCAGCACTACCCCCGGGGGGGCCTACGAGCAGTACTTC
V: TRBV15
D: TRBD2
size: NA
J: TRBJ2-7